These T cell receptor beta chains were read from a single sample in a study of blood T cell repertoires in COVID-19. Clones were read by immunoSEQ multiplex PCR, and TCRdb kept only the in-frame ones, dropping some. The sample records about 420,000 clones, 70% to 90% being singletons. Sequences were obtained from peripheral blood. The source is a man aged 18 to 30 with COVID-19, enrolled during active disease. The CDR3 runs from the conserved cysteine through the conserved F or W. D genes are given only for firm matches. Size tells how often a clone was seen (once, few, many) or the class of an expanded clone, and some rows leave it out.

j_call: TRBJ1-4; clone_size: .; d_call: TRBD1; v_call: TRBV6-1; cdr3_nt: TGTGCCAGCAGTGAGGTGACAGGGGGAACTAATGAAAAACTGTTTTTT; cdr3_aa: CASSEVTGGTNEKLFF
j_call: TRBJ1-1; clone_size: .; d_call: TRBD1; v_call: TRBV12-3/TRBV12-4; cdr3_nt: TGTGCCAGCAGTTTAAATACAGGGGTAGAAGCTTTCTTT; cdr3_aa: CASSLNTGVEAFF
j_call: TRBJ1-6; clone_size: .; d_call: .; v_call: TRBV5-4; cdr3_nt: TGTGCCAGCAGCTTGGAACCCGAGAGAAATTCACCCCTCCACTTT; cdr3_aa: CASSLEPERNSPLHF
j_call: TRBJ1-1; clone_size: few; d_call: TRBD1; v_call: TRBV10-3; cdr3_nt: TGTGCCATCAGCGGGACAGGGTGGGACACTGAAGCTTTCTTT; cdr3_aa: CAISGTGWDTEAFF
j_call: TRBJ1-1; clone_size: .; d_call: .; v_call: TRBV7-3; cdr3_nt: TGTGCCAGCAGCCCCTCCTCGGACACGAACACTGAAGCTTTCTTT; cdr3_aa: CASSPSSDTNTEAFF
j_call: TRBJ2-1; clone_size: few; d_call: .; v_call: TRBV14; cdr3_nt: TGTGCCAGCAGCCCCCAGGCTGGAGAGGGTGAGCAGTTCTTC; cdr3_aa: CASSPQAGEGEQFF
j_call: TRBJ2-1; clone_size: .; d_call: .; v_call: TRBV15; cdr3_nt: TGTGCCACCAGCAGAGATCTAAACTACAATGAGCAGTTCTTC; cdr3_aa: CATSRDLNYNEQFF
j_call: TRBJ2-5; clone_size: .; d_call: TRBD1; v_call: TRBV15; cdr3_nt: TGTGCCACCAGCAGTCCGGACAGGGGGCAAGAGACCCAGTACTTC; cdr3_aa: CATSSPDRGQETQYF
j_call: TRBJ2-3; clone_size: .; d_call: .; v_call: TRBV7-2; cdr3_nt: TGTGCCAGCAGGGGCTCCATAGCGTCTAGCACAGATACGCAGTATTTT; cdr3_aa: CASRGSIASSTDTQYF
j_call: TRBJ2-3; clone_size: .; d_call: TRBD2; v_call: TRBV7-9; cdr3_nt: TGTGCCAGCAGCTCGGGACTAGGCGCAGATACGCAGTATTTT; cdr3_aa: CASSSGLGADTQYF
j_call: TRBJ2-3; clone_size: .; d_call: TRBD1; v_call: TRBV18; cdr3_nt: TGTGCCAGCTCACCACCGAACAGGGGGCAAGGTACGCAGTATTTT; cdr3_aa: CASSPPNRGQGTQYF
j_call: TRBJ2-3; clone_size: .; d_call: .; v_call: TRBV7-2; cdr3_nt: TGTGCCAGCAGCTTAGCGCGCCTAGTTCGGGGGAGGGATACGCAGTATTTT; cdr3_aa: CASSLARLVRGRDTQYF
j_call: TRBJ2-1; clone_size: .; d_call: TRBD2; v_call: TRBV2; cdr3_nt: TGTGCCAGCAGGACTAGCGGGGGGGCCTACAATGAGCAGTTCTTC; cdr3_aa: CASRTSGGAYNEQFF
j_call: TRBJ1-5; clone_size: .; d_call: .; v_call: TRBV18; cdr3_nt: TGTGCCAGCTCACCTACAGGGAAAGGCAATCAGCCCCAGCATTTT; cdr3_aa: CASSPTGKGNQPQHF
j_call: TRBJ1-1; clone_size: .; d_call: .; v_call: TRBV18; cdr3_nt: TGTGCCAGCTCACTATCAGGGGTGGGGGACACTGAAGCTTTCTTT; cdr3_aa: CASSLSGVGDTEAFF
j_call: TRBJ2-7; clone_size: .; d_call: .; v_call: TRBV11-2; cdr3_nt: TGTGCCAGCAGCTCTGTCCGGGGGCAGTACTTC; cdr3_aa: CASSSVRGQYF
j_call: TRBJ2-7; clone_size: .; d_call: TRBD1; v_call: TRBV5-4; cdr3_nt: TGTGCCAGCAGCTTCCGGGACAGGGTAGGCTACGAGCAGTACTTC; cdr3_aa: CASSFRDRVGYEQYF
j_call: TRBJ1-4; clone_size: .; d_call: .; v_call: TRBV5-5; cdr3_nt: TGTGCCAGCAGCTTGGTCGCAAGAGCTGAGGAAAAACTGTTTTTT; cdr3_aa: CASSLVARAEEKLFF
j_call: TRBJ1-3; clone_size: few; d_call: .; v_call: TRBV12-2; cdr3_nt: .; cdr3_aa: CASRLVGGGSGNTIYF
j_call: TRBJ2-1; clone_size: .; d_call: TRBD2; v_call: TRBV11-2; cdr3_nt: TGTGCCAGCAGCTTACGTGCAGCGGGGGCCAGCTACAATGAGCAGTTCTTC; cdr3_aa: CASSLRAAGASYNEQFF
j_call: TRBJ2-5; clone_size: .; d_call: TRBD2; v_call: TRBV27; cdr3_nt: TGTTCCACCCGGGAAATAGCGGGAGGGCGGGAGACCCAGTACTTC; cdr3_aa: CSTREIAGGRETQYF
j_call: TRBJ2-2; clone_size: .; d_call: TRBD2; v_call: TRBV29-1; cdr3_nt: TGCAGCGTGGGACTAGCTAACACCGGGGAGCTGTTTTTT; cdr3_aa: CSVGLANTGELFF
j_call: TRBJ1-5; clone_size: .; d_call: TRBD1; v_call: TRBV18; cdr3_nt: TGTGCCAGCTCACCGGGACAGTCTGCTTCCAATCAGCCCCAGCATTTT; cdr3_aa: CASSPGQSASNQPQHF
j_call: TRBJ2-4; clone_size: .; d_call: .; v_call: TRBV6-5; cdr3_nt: TGTGCCAGCAAAAGGACAAGGCTAGGAAACATTCAGTACTTC; cdr3_aa: CASKRTRLGNIQYF
j_call: TRBJ2-3; clone_size: .; d_call: TRBD1; v_call: TRBV7-8; cdr3_nt: TGTGCCAGCAGTTCCCAGGGGGCGCGGCCAGATACGCAGTATTTT; cdr3_aa: CASSSQGARPDTQYF
j_call: TRBJ1-2; clone_size: .; d_call: .; v_call: TRBV13; cdr3_nt: TGTGCCAGCAGCTCGGAGGGGAATTGGGACTATGGCTACACCTTC; cdr3_aa: CASSSEGNWDYGYTF
j_call: TRBJ2-5; clone_size: .; d_call: .; v_call: TRBV7-9; cdr3_nt: TGTGCCAGCAGCCGTAGGGGAGAGACCCAGTACTTC; cdr3_aa: CASSRRGETQYF
j_call: TRBJ2-1; clone_size: .; d_call: TRBD2; v_call: TRBV28; cdr3_nt: TGTGCCAGCAGGCCTGGACTAGTCCGTGAGCAGTTCTTC; cdr3_aa: CASRPGLVREQFF
j_call: TRBJ1-5; clone_size: .; d_call: .; v_call: TRBV2; cdr3_nt: TGTGCCAGCAGGGGACTCAGCAATCAGCCCCAGCATTTT; cdr3_aa: CASRGLSNQPQHF
j_call: TRBJ2-5; clone_size: once; d_call: TRBD2; v_call: TRBV2; cdr3_nt: TGCGCCAGCAGTGCGGAGCTAGCGGGGGTGTACCAAGAGACCCAGTACTTC; cdr3_aa: CASSAELAGVYQETQYF
j_call: TRBJ2-5; clone_size: .; d_call: .; v_call: TRBV7-6; cdr3_nt: TGTGCCAGCAGCTTAAATAATAACAACCAAGAGACCCAGTACTTC; cdr3_aa: CASSLNNNNQETQYF
j_call: TRBJ2-1; clone_size: .; d_call: .; v_call: TRBV7-9; cdr3_nt: TGCGCCAGCAGCAAGACAGGTACTGAGCAGTTCTTC; cdr3_aa: CASSKTGTEQFF
j_call: TRBJ2-3; clone_size: .; d_call: TRBD2; v_call: TRBV12-5; cdr3_nt: TGTGCTAGTGGCCCTCTTAGCGGGAGCGGAGCAGATACGCAGTATTTT; cdr3_aa: CASGPLSGSGADTQYF
j_call: TRBJ1-1; clone_size: few; d_call: TRBD1; v_call: TRBV6-5; cdr3_nt: TGTGCCAGCAGTTCTGGACAGGGGCGTATGACTGAAGCTTTCTTT; cdr3_aa: CASSSGQGRMTEAFF
j_call: TRBJ1-3; clone_size: .; d_call: TRBD1; v_call: TRBV5-1; cdr3_nt: TGCGCCAGCAGCTTGGGTGGGACAGTTCTTGGAAACACCATATATTTT; cdr3_aa: CASSLGGTVLGNTIYF
j_call: TRBJ1-4; clone_size: .; d_call: .; v_call: TRBV30; cdr3_nt: TGTGCCTGGAGCACTGTGAGGGAGGGTGAAAAACTGTTTTTT; cdr3_aa: CAWSTVREGEKLFF
j_call: TRBJ2-2; clone_size: .; d_call: .; v_call: TRBV5-6; cdr3_nt: TGTGCCAGCAGCTTCCTTGTGAGTCGCACCGGGGAGCTGTTTTTT; cdr3_aa: CASSFLVSRTGELFF
j_call: TRBJ2-1; clone_size: .; d_call: TRBD1; v_call: TRBV9; cdr3_nt: TGTGCCAGCAGCGTAGAGGGGGCGGACAATGAGCAGTTCTTC; cdr3_aa: CASSVEGADNEQFF
j_call: TRBJ1-1; clone_size: .; d_call: .; v_call: TRBV25-1; cdr3_nt: TGTGCCAGCAGTGGGGGCTACGTAGCTTTCTTT; cdr3_aa: CASSGGYVAFF
j_call: TRBJ2-7; clone_size: .; d_call: TRBD1; v_call: TRBV9; cdr3_nt: TGTGCCAGCAGCAATGGGGAACAGGGGTCCGACGAGCAGTACTTC; cdr3_aa: CASSNGEQGSDEQYF
j_call: TRBJ2-4; clone_size: .; d_call: TRBD2; v_call: TRBV11-3; cdr3_nt: TGTGCCAGCAGCTTAGAGCGGGAGGGCCTTCTCATTCAGTACTTC; cdr3_aa: CASSLEREGLLIQYF
j_call: TRBJ2-4; clone_size: .; d_call: .; v_call: TRBV7-9; cdr3_nt: TGTGCCAGCAGCCCCACTCACAAAAACATTCAGTACTTC; cdr3_aa: CASSPTHKNIQYF
j_call: TRBJ2-1; clone_size: .; d_call: TRBD2; v_call: TRBV18; cdr3_nt: TGTGCCAGCTCACTCCTCACTAGCGGGAGTATCAATGAGCAGTTCTTC; cdr3_aa: CASSLLTSGSINEQFF
j_call: TRBJ1-6; clone_size: once; d_call: .; v_call: TRBV4-1; cdr3_nt: TGCGCCAGCAGCCCTGGGGAGGTGGGTTCACCCCTCCACTTT; cdr3_aa: CASSPGEVGSPLHF
j_call: TRBJ1-6; clone_size: few; d_call: TRBD1; v_call: TRBV6-5; cdr3_nt: TGTGCCAGCAGTTACACCTACAGGGGTGGTTCACCCCTCCACTTT; cdr3_aa: CASSYTYRGGSPLHF
j_call: TRBJ2-5; clone_size: .; d_call: TRBD1; v_call: TRBV6-4; cdr3_nt: TGTGCCAGCAGCCCAACCGGGACAGGGGGCATGGAGACCCAGTACTTC; cdr3_aa: CASSPTGTGGMETQYF
j_call: TRBJ2-3; clone_size: .; d_call: TRBD2; v_call: TRBV27; cdr3_nt: TGTGCCAGCAGTCCTAAGACTAGCTCGCACGGTCCGGATACGCAGTATTTT; cdr3_aa: CASSPKTSSHGPDTQYF
j_call: TRBJ2-5; clone_size: few; d_call: TRBD1; v_call: TRBV3-1/TRBV3-2; cdr3_nt: TGTGCCAGCAGCCTGACAGGGAAAGAGACCCAGTACTTC; cdr3_aa: CASSLTGKETQYF